The T cell receptor (beta chain) described here comes from a study of CD8+ T cells in alopecia areata (dated by TCRdb to the late 2010s). As for the study more broadly: Treated patients were enrolled in an open-label pilot trial of oral tofacitinib at 5 to 10 mg twice daily for moderate-to-severe alopecia areata. Tofacitinib was administered for 6 to 18 months, and 6 months of follow-up off drug were then conducted to assess delayed response and recurrence. For the treated patients, the SALT score, which quantifies what percentage of scalp surface area is affected, served as the measure of disease severity. High-throughput TCRbeta sequencing was used to examine T cell clonal expansion in alopecia areata in both the C3H/HeJ mouse model and human patients. On the human side, TCRbeta sequencing was run on scalp tissue and on sorted CD4+ and CD8+ peripheral blood T cells from healthy controls and from alopecia areata patients with either patchy or totalis/universalis disease. Tofacitinib-treated patients had biopsies at baseline and at 4 and 24 weeks of treatment, with a later scalp biopsy in several patients. Scalp clonality was compared across normal scalp (n=4), patchy alopecia areata scalp (n=8), and alopecia totalis/universalis scalp (n=8). RNA came from the PAXgene miRNA kit for fixed scalp, the miRNeasy kit for PBMCs, and the RNeasy kit for mouse skin. immunoSEQ multiplex PCR using 35 Vbeta forward primers and 13 Jbeta reverse primers was used to amplify TCRbeta CDR3 regions.

Overall results and qualifications from the work: Compared with mice, TCR sequences shared between patients were less clear, possibly partly because of HLA diversity across the patient population. With tofacitinib, both scalp clonality and the number of expanded CD8+ clones among the top 100 scalp clones went down significantly. Compared with normal scalp, lesional scalp, particularly in alopecia totalis/universalis, had higher clonality and more expanded CD8+ clones, which suggests antigenic drive. Because the treated cohort was small and included a single nonresponder, larger studies are needed to assess links between baseline CD8+ expansion and response. Unlike mouse skin, which is dominated by gammadelta T cells, normal human skin has resident alphabeta T cells that are also sequenced, and this complicates analysis of the scalp TCR repertoire. Many expanded lesional clones persisted in scalp and blood during tofacitinib treatment, which may partly explain relapse after stopping treatment.

Taken with the paper, the label for time point translates to: 24 weeks on oral tofacitinib. The sample's treatment or condition label, decoded: oral pan-JAK inhibitor, 5-10 mg twice daily. From alopecia areata patients, peripheral blood was collected along with lesional scalp punch biopsies. After PBMCs were isolated by density centrifugation and stained for CD3, CD4 and CD8, a FACSAria was used to sort CD4+ and CD8+ T cells. Library construction relied on the immunoSEQ multiplex PCR assay. For TCR sequencing, RNA was extracted from every sample and reverse transcribed into cDNA to serve as template. First-strand cDNA was synthesized using SuperScript III with a 2:1 mix of oligo-dT and random hexamers. A synthetic immune receptor repertoire was used to measure amplification bias, and any remaining bias was corrected computationally. The published analysis was carried out like this. Raw reads were preprocessed to remove errors, and CDR3 was defined by IMGT conventions from the conserved cysteine to phenylalanine. Clonality was calculated as 1 minus Shannon entropy normalized by log2 of the number of productive unique TCRs. CD4 or CD8 identity of scalp clones was inferred by cross-referencing scalp TCRbeta sequences with sorted blood CD4 and CD8 repertoires. The immuneACCESS repertoire file appears here via TCRdb, limited to in-frame rearrangements. These files lack a portion of the clones; in checked studies, under half of the deficit traces to unresolved V genes, and the cause of the others is not known. V, J and clone size are those of that table, while D and trimming were read from the DNA. The sample contains about 200,000 clones, roughly 60% of them found a single time. The ten top clones hold approximately 1% of the sample.

Concerning this clone: This clone's antigen is unknown. No base qualities exist here, and no much larger clone lies one base off it.

Sequenced here: CD4+ T cells sorted from blood, sampled at week 24, from a patient treated with tofacitinib. The receptor comes from a human donor with alopecia areata.

The CDR3 is CASSESLDYGYTF. The DNA reads TGTGCCAGCAGTGAATCGCTGGACTATGGCTACACCTTC. The chain is made from TRBV2 and TRBJ1-2; a confident D gene designation cannot be given. From its cysteine to its phenylalanine, the CDR3 spans 13 amino acids. CDR3 DNA is the only sequence kept; it has 39 bases, read in frame from the first base. V gives up 2 bases and J gives up 3 bases, and the segment between their germline ends measures 7 bases. The germline V gene specifies SNHLY as CDR1 and FYNNEI as CDR2.